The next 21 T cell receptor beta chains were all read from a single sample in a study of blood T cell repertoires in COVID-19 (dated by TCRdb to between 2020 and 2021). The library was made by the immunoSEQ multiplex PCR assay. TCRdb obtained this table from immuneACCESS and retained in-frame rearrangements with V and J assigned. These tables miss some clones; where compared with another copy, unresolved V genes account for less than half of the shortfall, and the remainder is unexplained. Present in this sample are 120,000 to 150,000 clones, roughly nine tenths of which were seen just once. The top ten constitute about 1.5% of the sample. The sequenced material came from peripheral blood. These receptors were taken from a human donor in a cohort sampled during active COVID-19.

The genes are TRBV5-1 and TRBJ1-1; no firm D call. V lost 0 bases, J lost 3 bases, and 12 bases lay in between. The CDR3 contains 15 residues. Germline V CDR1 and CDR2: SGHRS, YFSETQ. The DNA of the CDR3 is TGCGCCAGCAGCTTGGAGATACCCCGAGACACTGAAGCTTTCTTT. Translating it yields CASSLEIPRDTEAFF.

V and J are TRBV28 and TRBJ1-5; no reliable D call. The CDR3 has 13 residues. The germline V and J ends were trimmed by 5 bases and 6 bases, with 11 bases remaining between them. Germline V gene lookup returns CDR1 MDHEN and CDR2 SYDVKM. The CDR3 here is CASSAPGAQPQHF. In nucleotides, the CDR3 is TGTGCCAGCAGTGCCCCCGGAGCTCAGCCCCAGCATTTT.

The CDR3 loop reads CATSGTGVWYGYTF. CDR3 in DNA: TGTGCCACCAGCGGGACAGGGGTGTGGTATGGCTACACCTTC. This chain uses TRBV15 with TRBJ1-2, with 10 bases identical to TRBD1. V dropped 5 bases and J dropped 5; count of bases not matched to a gene: 5. Germline V gives CDR1 LNHNV, CDR2 YYDKDF (reference sequence). The CDR3 covers 14 residues. The full variable domain, its missing parts supplied by reference TRBV15 and TRBJ1-2, is DAMVIQNPRYQVTQFGKPVTLSCSQTLNHNVMYWYQQKSSQAPKLLFHYYDKDFNNEADTPDNFQSRRPNTSFCFLDIRSPGLGDTAMYLCATSGTGVWYGYTFGSGTRLTVV.

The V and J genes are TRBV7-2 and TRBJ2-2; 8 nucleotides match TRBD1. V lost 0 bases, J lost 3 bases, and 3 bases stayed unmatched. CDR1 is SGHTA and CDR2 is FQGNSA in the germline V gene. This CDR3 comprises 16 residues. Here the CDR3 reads CASSLAQGAYTGELFF. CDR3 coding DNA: TGTGCCAGCAGCTTAGCCCAGGGGGCGTACACCGGGGAGCTGTTTTTT.

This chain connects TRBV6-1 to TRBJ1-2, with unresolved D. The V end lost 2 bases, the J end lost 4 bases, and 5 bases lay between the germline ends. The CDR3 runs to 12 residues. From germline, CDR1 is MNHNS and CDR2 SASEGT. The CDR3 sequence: CASSEILYGYTF. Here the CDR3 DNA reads TGTGCCAGCAGTGAAATTCTCTATGGCTACACCTTC.

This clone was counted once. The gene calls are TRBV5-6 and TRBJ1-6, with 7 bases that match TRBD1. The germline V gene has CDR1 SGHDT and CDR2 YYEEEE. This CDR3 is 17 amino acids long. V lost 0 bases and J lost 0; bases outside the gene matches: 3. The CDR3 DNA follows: TGTGCCAGCAGCTTGGGACAGGGAGGCTCCTATAATTCACCCCTCCACTTT. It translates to CASSLGQGGSYNSPLHF.

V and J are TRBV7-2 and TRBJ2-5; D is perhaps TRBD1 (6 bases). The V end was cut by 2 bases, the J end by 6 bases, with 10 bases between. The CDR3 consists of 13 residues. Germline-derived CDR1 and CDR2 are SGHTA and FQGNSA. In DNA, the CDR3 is TGTGCCAGCAGCTTATTACAGGGCCAGACCCAGTACTTC. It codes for CASSLLQGQTQYF. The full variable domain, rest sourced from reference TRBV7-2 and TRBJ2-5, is GAGVSQSPSNKVTEKGKDVELRCDPISGHTALYWYRQSLGQGLEFLIYFQGNSAPDKSGLPSDRFSAERTGGSVSTLTIQRTQQEDSAVYLCASSLLQGQTQYFGPGTRLLVL.

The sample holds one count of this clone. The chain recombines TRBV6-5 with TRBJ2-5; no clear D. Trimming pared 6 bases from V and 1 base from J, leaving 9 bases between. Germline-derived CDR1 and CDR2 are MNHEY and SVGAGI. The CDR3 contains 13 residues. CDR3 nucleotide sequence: TGTGCCAGCAGCATTGACTCCCAAGAGACCCAGTACTTC. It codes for CASSIDSQETQYF.

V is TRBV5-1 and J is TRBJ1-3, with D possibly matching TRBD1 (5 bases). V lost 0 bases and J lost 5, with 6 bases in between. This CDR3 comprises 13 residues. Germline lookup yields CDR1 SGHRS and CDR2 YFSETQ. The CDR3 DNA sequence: TGCGCCAGCAGCTTGGGACAGCGAAACACCATATATTTT. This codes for CASSLGQRNTIYF.

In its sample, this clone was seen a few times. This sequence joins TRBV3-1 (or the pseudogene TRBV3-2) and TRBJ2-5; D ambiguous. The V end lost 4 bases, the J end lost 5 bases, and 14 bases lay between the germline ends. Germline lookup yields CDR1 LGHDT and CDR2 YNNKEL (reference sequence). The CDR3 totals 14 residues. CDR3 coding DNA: TGTGCCAGCAGCCCCGGGTTGGTCCGGGAGACCCAGTACTTC. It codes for CASSPGLVRETQYF.

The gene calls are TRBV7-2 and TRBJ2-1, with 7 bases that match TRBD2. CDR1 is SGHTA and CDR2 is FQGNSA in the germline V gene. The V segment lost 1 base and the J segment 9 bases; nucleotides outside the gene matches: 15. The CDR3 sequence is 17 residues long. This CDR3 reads CASSLDVAGLSISEQFF. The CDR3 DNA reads TGTGCCAGCAGCTTAGACGTAGCGGGCCTTAGTATCAGTGAGCAGTTCTTC.

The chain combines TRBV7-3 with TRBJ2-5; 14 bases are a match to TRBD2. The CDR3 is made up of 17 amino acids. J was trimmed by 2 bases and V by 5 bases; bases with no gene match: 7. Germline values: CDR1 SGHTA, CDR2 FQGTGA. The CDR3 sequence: CASSPRTSGGRQETQYF. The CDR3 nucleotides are TGTGCCAGCAGCCCGAGGACTAGCGGGGGGCGGCAAGAGACCCAGTACTTC. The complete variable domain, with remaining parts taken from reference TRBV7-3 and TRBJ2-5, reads GAGVSQTPSNKVTEKGKYVELRCDPISGHTALYWYRQSLGQGPEFLIYFQGTGAADDSGLPNDRFFAVRPEGSVSTLKIQRTERGDSAVYLCASSPRTSGGRQETQYFGPGTRLLVL.

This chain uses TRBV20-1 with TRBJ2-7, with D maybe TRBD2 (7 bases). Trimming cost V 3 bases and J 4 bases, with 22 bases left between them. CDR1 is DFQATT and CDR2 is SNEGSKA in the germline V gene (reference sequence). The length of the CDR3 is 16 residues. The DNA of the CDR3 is TGCAGTGCTAGTCATAGGGGGGGCGCAAATATGTACGAGCAGTACTTC. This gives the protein CSASHRGGANMYEQYF.

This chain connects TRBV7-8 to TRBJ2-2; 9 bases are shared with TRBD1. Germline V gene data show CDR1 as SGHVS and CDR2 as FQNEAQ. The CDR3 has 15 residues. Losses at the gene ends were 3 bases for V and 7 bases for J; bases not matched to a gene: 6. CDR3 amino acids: CASSLRDRVIGELFF. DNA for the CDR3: TGTGCCAGCAGCTTGAGGGACAGGGTTATCGGGGAGCTGTTTTTT.

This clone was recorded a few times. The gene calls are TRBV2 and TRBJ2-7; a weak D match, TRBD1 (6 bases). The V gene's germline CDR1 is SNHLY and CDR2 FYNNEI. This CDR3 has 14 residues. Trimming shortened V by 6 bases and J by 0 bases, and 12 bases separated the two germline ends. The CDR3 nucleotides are TGTGCCAGCAGGGACGACAGGATCTCCTACGAGCAGTACTTC. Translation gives CASRDDRISYEQYF.

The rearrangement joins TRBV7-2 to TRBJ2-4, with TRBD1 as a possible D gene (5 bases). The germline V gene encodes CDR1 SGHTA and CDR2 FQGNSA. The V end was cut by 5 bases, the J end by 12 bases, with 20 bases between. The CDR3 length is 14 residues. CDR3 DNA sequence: TGTGCCAGCAGCCTCCACCCCAGGGCACACGATCAGTACTTC. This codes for CASSLHPRAHDQYF.

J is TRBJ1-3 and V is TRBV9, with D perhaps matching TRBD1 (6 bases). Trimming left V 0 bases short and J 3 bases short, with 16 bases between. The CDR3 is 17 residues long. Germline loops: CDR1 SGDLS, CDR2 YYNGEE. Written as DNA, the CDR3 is TGTGCCAGCAGCGTAGACAGGGACCACCGGTATGGAAACACCATATATTTT. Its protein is CASSVDRDHRYGNTIYF.

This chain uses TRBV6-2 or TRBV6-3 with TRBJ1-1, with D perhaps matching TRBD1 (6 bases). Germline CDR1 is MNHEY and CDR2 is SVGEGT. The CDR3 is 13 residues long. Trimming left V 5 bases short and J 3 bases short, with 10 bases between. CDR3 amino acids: CASSQDRHTEAFF. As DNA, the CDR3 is TGTGCCAGCAGTCAAGACAGGCACACTGAAGCTTTCTTT.

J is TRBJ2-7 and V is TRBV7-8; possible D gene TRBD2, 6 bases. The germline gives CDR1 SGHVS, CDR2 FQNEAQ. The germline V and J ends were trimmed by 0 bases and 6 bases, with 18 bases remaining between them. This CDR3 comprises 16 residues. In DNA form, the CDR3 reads TGTGCCAGCAGCTTAGCCTACCGAACCGTCGGGGGCGAGCAGTACTTC. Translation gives CASSLAYRTVGGEQYF.

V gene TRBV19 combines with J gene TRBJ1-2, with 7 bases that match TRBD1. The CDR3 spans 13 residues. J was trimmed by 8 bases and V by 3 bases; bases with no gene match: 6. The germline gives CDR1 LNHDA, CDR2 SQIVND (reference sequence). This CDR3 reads CASSIPQGEGYTF. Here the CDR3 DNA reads TGTGCCAGTAGTATCCCGCAGGGGGAAGGCTACACCTTC.

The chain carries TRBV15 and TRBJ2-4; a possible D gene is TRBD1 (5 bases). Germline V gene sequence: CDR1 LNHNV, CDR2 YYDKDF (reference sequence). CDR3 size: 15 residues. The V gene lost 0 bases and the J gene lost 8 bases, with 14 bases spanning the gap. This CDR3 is CATSRDGRGGYIQYF. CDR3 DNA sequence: TGTGCCACCAGCAGAGATGGAAGGGGCGGTTACATTCAGTACTTC.